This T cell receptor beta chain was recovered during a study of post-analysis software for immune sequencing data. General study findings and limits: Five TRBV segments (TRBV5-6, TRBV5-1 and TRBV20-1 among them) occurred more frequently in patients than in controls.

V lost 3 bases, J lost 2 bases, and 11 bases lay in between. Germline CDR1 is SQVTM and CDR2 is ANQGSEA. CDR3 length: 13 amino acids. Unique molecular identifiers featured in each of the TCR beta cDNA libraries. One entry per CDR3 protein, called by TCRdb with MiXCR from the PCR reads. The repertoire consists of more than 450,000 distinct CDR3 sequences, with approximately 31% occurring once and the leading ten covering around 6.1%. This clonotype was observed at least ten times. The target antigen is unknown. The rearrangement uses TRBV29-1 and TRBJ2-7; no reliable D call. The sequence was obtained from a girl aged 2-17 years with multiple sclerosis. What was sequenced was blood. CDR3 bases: TGCAGCGTTGAGGGCGTGACCCCCTACGAGCAGTACTTC. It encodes CSVEGVTPYEQYF.